This T cell receptor beta chain originates from a study of blood T cell repertoires in COVID-19. The wider study: Samples taken during acute and convalescent COVID-19 were collected in the United States, Italy and Spain. T cells, B-cell-depleted T cells, or PBMCs provided the cDNA or gDNA that served as material.

Clones were read by immunoSEQ multiplex PCR, and TCRdb kept only the in-frame ones, dropping some. In the table there are about 200,000 clones, around 90% of which are singletons. Germline V gives CDR1 SQVTM, CDR2 ANQGSEA. This CDR3 is 12 amino acids long. After removal of 7 bases from V and 1 base from J, the junction contained 3 bases not matched to a gene. The sample consisted of peripheral blood. This receptor was identified in a man aged 40-49 years with acute or convalescent COVID-19. The chain couples TRBV29-1 to TRBJ1-1; 7 nucleotides agree with TRBD1. The CDR3 spells CSAGGRNTEAFF. The CDR3 nucleotides are TGCAGCGCAGGGGGTAGGAACACTGAAGCTTTCTTT.